The next 26 T cell receptor beta chains were all read from a single sample in a study of T cell changes during pregnancy in multiple sclerosis. Clones were read by immunoSEQ multiplex PCR, and TCRdb kept only the in-frame ones, dropping some. The sample carries about 71,000 clones, around nine tenths recorded once. The sample here was peripheral blood, taken in the third trimester of pregnancy. Source of these receptors: a female donor with multiple sclerosis, enrolled in a pregnancy study.

The CDR3, as DNA: TGTGCCTGGAGTGTAGGGCTAGCGGACCAAGAGACCCAGTACTTC. It specifies CAWSVGLADQETQYF. The rearrangement joins TRBV30 to TRBJ2-5, with TRBD2 identical over 7 bases. Germline values: CDR1 GTSNPN, CDR2 SVGIG (reference sequence). J was trimmed by 0 bases and V by 0 bases; bases with no gene match: 4. The length of the CDR3 is 15 residues.

The chain is built from TRBV7-9 and TRBJ2-3; D is perhaps TRBD2 (6 bases). Per germline, CDR1 SEHNR and CDR2 FQNEAQ (reference sequence). CDR3 length: 14 residues. Trimming removed 1 base at V and 2 bases at J, with 7 bases between. The CDR3 loop is CASSLVDYTDTQYF. The CDR3 nucleotides are TGTGCCAGCAGCTTAGTGGACTACACAGATACGCAGTATTTT.

The chain recombines TRBV21-1 with TRBJ1-2. TRBV21-1 is a known pseudogene. The CDR3 is 11 amino acids. The DNA of the CDR3 is TGTGCCAGCAGCACCAGAGAGGACTACACCTTC. Amino acid sequence: CASSTREDYTF.

The chain links TRBV5-1 to TRBJ1-1, with 9 nucleotides matching TRBD1. Trimming at V came to 3 bases and at J to 6 bases, leaving 12 bases not matched to a gene. CDR3 length: 16 amino acids. CDR1 and CDR2 from the germline V gene are SGHRS and YFSETQ. The CDR3 loop reads CASSSTGGGSPAEAFF. CDR3 DNA: TGCGCCAGCAGCTCTACAGGGGGCGGTTCTCCTGCTGAAGCTTTCTTT.

CDR3 sequence: CASSLYRRSTDTQYF. The DNA of the CDR3 is TGTGCCAGCAGTTTATATCGGAGATCCACAGATACGCAGTATTTT. The rearrangement uses TRBV27 and TRBJ2-3, with D hard to call. Germline CDR1 MNHEY, CDR2 SMNVEV (reference sequence). Trimming stripped 1 base from V and 2 bases from J, with 10 bases between. The CDR3 loop spans 15 amino acids.

The gene calls are TRBV5-3 and TRBJ2-3, with a weak D call TRBD2 (5 bases). TRBV5-3 is an open reading frame, and its role is uncertain. Trimming cost V 2 bases and J 1 base, with 20 bases left between them. The CDR3 sequence is 18 residues long. CDR3 bases: TGTGCCAGAAGCTTAGGTCGTGCGGTCAGCGGATGCACAGATACGCAGTATTTT. This sequence encodes CARSLGRAVSGCTDTQYF.

The genes are TRBV21-1 and TRBJ2-7; TRBD2, the table's D call, was not compared with the DNA. TRBV21-1 is a recognized pseudogene. The CDR3 sequence is 19 residues long. In DNA form, the CDR3 reads TGTGCCAGCAAGACTGGACAGGGGACTAGCGGGAGGCCCCCCTACGAGCAGTACTTC. It specifies CASKTGQGTSGRPPYEQYF.

This clone appeared a few times. The chain uses TRBV13 and TRBJ1-2, with TRBD1 matching over 7 bases. The CDR3 length is 15 residues. CDR1 and CDR2 (germline): PRHDT, FYEKMQ (reference sequence). V was pared by 5 bases and J by 1 base, with 7 bases of the junction left unmatched. CDR3 region: CASSEGQARNYGYTF. The CDR3 bases are TGTGCCAGCAGCGAAGGACAGGCGCGTAACTATGGCTACACCTTC.

The chain employs TRBV11-2 and TRBJ2-7; 8 nucleotides match TRBD1. V was pared by 5 bases and J by 3 bases, with 9 bases of the junction left unmatched. Germline CDR1 is SGHAT and CDR2 is FQNNGV. The CDR3 is made up of 15 amino acids. This CDR3 reads CASSLRQGFGYEQYF. In DNA, the CDR3 is TGTGCCAGCAGCCTGAGACAGGGGTTTGGCTACGAGCAGTACTTC.

The chain recombines TRBV30 with TRBJ2-5, with 8 bases aligning to TRBD2. Germline V CDR1 and CDR2: GTSNPN, SVGIG (reference sequence). Trimming cost V 3 bases and J 4 bases; bases outside gene matches: 10. CDR3 length: 15 residues. The CDR3 region has the DNA TGTGCCTGGAGCCCAAGCGGGAGAAGTAGAGAGACCCAGTACTTC. Its protein is CAWSPSGRSRETQYF.

This chain uses TRBV29-1 with TRBJ2-1; the match to TRBD2 covers 9 bases. Losses at the gene ends were 2 bases for V and 1 base for J; bases not matched to a gene: 6. The CDR3 runs 16 residues. Germline V gives CDR1 SQVTM, CDR2 ANQGSEA. In DNA form, the CDR3 reads TGCAGCGTTGAAAAGGAGCGGGGGGTATCCTACAATGAGCAGTTCTTC. Protein product: CSVEKERGVSYNEQFF.

The chain is built from TRBV2 and TRBJ1-5; D unclear. Germline V gene data show CDR1 as SNHLY and CDR2 as FYNNEI. The CDR3 is 15 amino acids. V gave up 7 bases and J gave up 0 bases, with 13 bases separating them. CDR3: CASKVGSISNQPQHF. The CDR3 DNA is TGTGCCAGCAAGGTGGGCAGCATTAGCAATCAGCCCCAGCATTTT. Supplemented by reference TRBV2 and TRBJ1-5, the full variable domain reads EPEVTQTPSHQVTQMGQEVILRCVPISNHLYFYWYRQILGQKVEFLVSFYNNEISEKSEIFDDQFSVERPDGSNFTLKIRSTKLEDSAMYFCASKVGSISNQPQHFGDGTRLSIL.

This clone was seen more than once but under ten times. V is TRBV7-9 and J is TRBJ1-5; D uncertain. With 5 bases removed from V and 2 bases from J, the gap between germline ends came to 10 bases. The CDR3 has 14 amino acids. Germline V CDR1 and CDR2: SEHNR, FQNEAQ (reference sequence). The CDR3 bases are TGTGCCAGCAGCCCAGCCCAGGGCAATCAGCCCCAGCATTTT. Protein: CASSPAQGNQPQHF.

The gene calls are TRBV7-9 and TRBJ2-7; possibly TRBD1 for D (6 bases). The germline V gene has CDR1 SEHNR and CDR2 FQNEAQ (reference sequence). Trimming pared 2 bases from V and 2 bases from J, leaving 13 bases between. The CDR3 sequence is 15 residues long. CDR3 nucleotide sequence: TGTGCCAGCAGCTTAATCAGCTCAGGGGCCTACGAGCAGTACTTC. Encoded protein: CASSLISSGAYEQYF.

The chain combines TRBV12-5 with TRBJ2-7; 8 bases fit TRBD2. V shed 0 bases, J shed 2 bases, and the junction held 6 bases outside the gene matches. The CDR3 extends over 16 amino acids. CDR1 is LGHNT, CDR2 FRNRAP, per germline. The CDR3 bases are TGTGCTAGTGGTTTGGTACTCGGCGGGAGGACCTACGAGCAGTACTTC. Translated, it gives CASGLVLGGRTYEQYF. Looking up the rest from reference TRBV12-5 and TRBJ2-7 gives the full variable domain: DARVTQTPRHKVTEMGQEVTMRCQPILGHNTVFWYRQTMMQGLELLAYFRNRAPLDDSGMPKDRFSAEMPDATLATLKIQPSEPRDSAVYFCASGLVLGGRTYEQYFGPGTRLTVT.

V is TRBV6-5 and J is TRBJ1-2, with a weak D call TRBD1 (6 bases). The ends were cut back, 4 bases at V and 8 bases at J, with 14 bases in the middle. The CDR3 consists of 13 residues. Germline CDR1 and CDR2: MNHEY and SVGAGI. CDR3 in DNA: TGTGCCAGCAGTTTAAGGGCAGGGGACGGCTACACCTTC. Its protein is CASSLRAGDGYTF.

The rearrangement uses TRBV2 and TRBJ2-7, with a tentative D call TRBD2 (6 bases). Germline assignment: CDR1 SNHLY and CDR2 FYNNEI. V was cut by 5 bases and J by 0 bases, with 14 bases left in between. CDR3 length equals 15 residues. The CDR3 nucleotides read TGTGCCAGCAGTTCACCGGGACTGAGCTCCTACGAGCAGTACTTC. This gives the protein CASSSPGLSSYEQYF. Drawing the rest from reference TRBV2 and TRBJ2-7, the complete variable domain is EPEVTQTPSHQVTQMGQEVILRCVPISNHLYFYWYRQILGQKVEFLVSFYNNEISEKSEIFDDQFSVERPDGSNFTLKIRSTKLEDSAMYFCASSSPGLSSYEQYFGPGTRLTVT.

The V call is TRBV25-1, the J call TRBJ2-2; weak D call: TRBD1 (6 bases). The CDR3 has 11 residues. V lost 8 bases and J lost 7, with 8 bases in between. Looked up from germline, CDR1 is MGHDK and CDR2 is SYGVNS. CDR3 residues: CASHRDGELFF. CDR3 in DNA: TGTGCCAGCCACAGGGACGGGGAGCTGTTTTTT.

V usage is TRBV5-1 and J usage is TRBJ2-7, with TRBD2 identical over 9 bases. After removal of 2 bases from V and 2 bases from J, the junction contained 11 bases not matched to a gene. The germline gives CDR1 SGHRS, CDR2 YFSETQ. This CDR3 is built from 17 residues. In DNA form, the CDR3 reads TGCGCCAGCAGCTTTTCGAGTAGCGGGAGACAAACCTACGAGCAGTACTTC. This translates into CASSFSSSGRQTYEQYF.

This clone was picked up one time. CDR3 sequence reads: CASSRLTGSTGELFF. The DNA for the CDR3 is TGTGCCAGCAGCCGCTTGACCGGGAGCACCGGGGAGCTGTTTTTT. The J gene is TRBJ2-2, the V gene TRBV5-6, with D perhaps TRBD2 (6 bases). With 4 bases removed from V and 4 bases from J, the gap between germline ends came to 14 bases. CDR1 and CDR2 from the germline V gene are SGHDT and YYEEEE. The CDR3 extends over 15 amino acids.

J is TRBJ1-4 and V is TRBV2; TRBD1 might be the D (5 bases). Germline V lookup: CDR1 SNHLY, CDR2 FYNNEI. There are 13 residues in the CDR3. V was shortened by 8 bases and J by 8 bases, with 15 bases between the two germline ends. The CDR3 DNA reads as TGTGCCAGCTGCCCATCGCGGGGGGAAAAACTGTTTTTT. Amino acids: CASCPSRGEKLFF. Filled out from reference TRBV2 and TRBJ1-4, the complete variable domain reads EPEVTQTPSHQVTQMGQEVILRCVPISNHLYFYWYRQILGQKVEFLVSFYNNEISEKSEIFDDQFSVERPDGSNFTLKIRSTKLEDSAMYFCASCPSRGEKLFFGSGTQLSVL.

V gene TRBV19 combines with J gene TRBJ1-1, with D possibly being TRBD1 (6 bases). V was clipped by 7 bases and J by 0 bases, with 18 bases between them. Germline lookup yields CDR1 LNHDA and CDR2 SQIVND (reference sequence). The CDR3 has 16 amino acids. The CDR3, as DNA: TGTGCCAGTATGGTCCAGGGGCGTGCAATGAACACTGAAGCTTTCTTT. Translation gives CASMVQGRAMNTEAFF.

CDR3 loop: CASSFTSGRYNEQFF. The CDR3 DNA reads TGTGCCAGCAGTTTTACTAGCGGGAGGTACAATGAGCAGTTCTTC. The chain joins TRBV28 to TRBJ2-1; 12 bases map to TRBD2. The CDR3 length is 15 residues. In germline, CDR1 is MDHEN, CDR2 SYDVKM. With 3 bases clipped from V and 4 bases from J, the junction kept 1 base outside the gene matches.

This chain joins TRBV2 and TRBJ2-5, with unresolved D. The germline gives CDR1 SNHLY, CDR2 FYNNEI. There are 12 residues in the CDR3. V shed 4 bases and J shed 7 bases, with 10 bases lying between them. Here the CDR3 DNA reads TGTGCCAGCAGTGGGCTTTCGGGGACCCAGTACTTC. Encoded protein: CASSGLSGTQYF. Full variable domain (remainder filled in from reference TRBV2 and TRBJ2-5): EPEVTQTPSHQVTQMGQEVILRCVPISNHLYFYWYRQILGQKVEFLVSFYNNEISEKSEIFDDQFSVERPDGSNFTLKIRSTKLEDSAMYFCASSGLSGTQYFGPGTRLLVL.

The gene calls are TRBV19 and TRBJ1-2; 7 bases agree with TRBD1. The CDR3 loop spans 15 amino acids. The ends lost 6 bases at V and 0 bases at J; junction bases unmatched: 7. Germline CDR1 and CDR2: LNHDA and SQIVND (reference sequence). CDR3 sequence (DNA): TGTGCCAGTAGCTCGGGGGACAGCCCTAACTATGGCTACACCTTC. Protein sequence: CASSSGDSPNYGYTF.

The chain links TRBV12-5 to TRBJ2-7, with TRBD1 matching 8 bases. Trimming removed 2 bases from V and 3 bases from J; junction bases left unmatched: 6. Germline CDR1 reads LGHNT; CDR2 reads FRNRAP. The CDR3 has 15 amino acids. This CDR3 is CASGLKAGGNYEQYF. CDR3 DNA sequence: TGTGCTAGTGGTTTGAAGGCAGGGGGCAACTACGAGCAGTACTTC.